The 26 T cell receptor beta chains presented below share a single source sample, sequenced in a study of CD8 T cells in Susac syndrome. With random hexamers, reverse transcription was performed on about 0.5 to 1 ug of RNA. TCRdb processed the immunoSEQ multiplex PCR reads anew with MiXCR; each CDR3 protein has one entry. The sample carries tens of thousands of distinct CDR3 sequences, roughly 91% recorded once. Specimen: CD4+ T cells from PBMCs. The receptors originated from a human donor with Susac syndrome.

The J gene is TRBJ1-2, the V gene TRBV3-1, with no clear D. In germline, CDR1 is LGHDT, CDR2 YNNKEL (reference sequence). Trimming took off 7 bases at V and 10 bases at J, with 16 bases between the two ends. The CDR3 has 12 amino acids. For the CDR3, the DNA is TGTGCCAGCATCTTGTATGCCGGTTCCTACACCTTC. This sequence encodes CASILYAGSYTF.

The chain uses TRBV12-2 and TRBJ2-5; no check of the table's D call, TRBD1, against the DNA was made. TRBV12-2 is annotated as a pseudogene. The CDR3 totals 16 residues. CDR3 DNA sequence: TGTGCAAGTCGCTTAAGTAATGACAGCACAAAAGAGACCCAGTACTTC. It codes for CASRLSNDSTKETQYF.

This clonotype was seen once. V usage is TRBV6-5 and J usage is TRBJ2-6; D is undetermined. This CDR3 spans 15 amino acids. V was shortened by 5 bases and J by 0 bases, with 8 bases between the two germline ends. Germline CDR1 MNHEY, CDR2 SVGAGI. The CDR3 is CASSRIISGANVLTF. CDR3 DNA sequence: TGTGCCAGCAGTCGGATAATCTCTGGGGCCAACGTCCTGACTTTC.

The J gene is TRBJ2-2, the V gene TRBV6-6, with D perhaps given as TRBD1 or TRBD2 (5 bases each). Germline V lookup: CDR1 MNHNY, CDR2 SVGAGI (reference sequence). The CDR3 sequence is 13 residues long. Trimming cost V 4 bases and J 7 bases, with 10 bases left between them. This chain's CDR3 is CASSFEGRGELFF. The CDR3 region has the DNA TGTGCCAGCAGTTTCGAGGGACGCGGGGAGCTGTTTTTT.

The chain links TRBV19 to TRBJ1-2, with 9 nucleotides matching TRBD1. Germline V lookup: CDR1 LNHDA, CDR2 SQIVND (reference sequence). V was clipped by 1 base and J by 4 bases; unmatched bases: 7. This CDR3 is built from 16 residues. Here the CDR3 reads CASSIAGTGTLYGYTF. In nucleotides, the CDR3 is TGTGCCAGTAGTATAGCCGGGACAGGGACCCTCTATGGCTACACCTTC.

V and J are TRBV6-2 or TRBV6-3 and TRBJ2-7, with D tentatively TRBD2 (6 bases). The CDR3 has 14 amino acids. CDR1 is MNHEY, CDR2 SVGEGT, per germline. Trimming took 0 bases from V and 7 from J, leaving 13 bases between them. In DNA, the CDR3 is TGTGCCAGCAGTTACTCTACGGGAGTCCGTGAGCAGTACTTC. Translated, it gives CASSYSTGVREQYF.

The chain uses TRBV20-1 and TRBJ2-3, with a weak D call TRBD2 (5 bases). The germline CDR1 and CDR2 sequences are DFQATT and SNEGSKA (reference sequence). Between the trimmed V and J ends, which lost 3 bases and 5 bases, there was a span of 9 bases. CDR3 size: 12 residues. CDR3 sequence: CSASDAGDTQYF. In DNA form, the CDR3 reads TGCAGTGCTAGTGACGCGGGAGATACGCAGTATTTT.

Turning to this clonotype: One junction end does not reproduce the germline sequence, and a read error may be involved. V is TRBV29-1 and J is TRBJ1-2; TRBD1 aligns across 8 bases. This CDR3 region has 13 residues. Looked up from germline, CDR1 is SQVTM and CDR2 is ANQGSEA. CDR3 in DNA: TGCAGCGTTGAAAAGGGGACAGGAGCCGTCTTCCTTTTC. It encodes CSVEKGTGAVFLF.

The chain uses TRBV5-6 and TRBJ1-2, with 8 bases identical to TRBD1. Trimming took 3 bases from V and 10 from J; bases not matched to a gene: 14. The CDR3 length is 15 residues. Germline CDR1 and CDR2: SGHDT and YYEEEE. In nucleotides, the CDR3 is TGTGCCAGCAGCTGGTCGGACAGGGTCCCTGTAGTCTACACCTTC. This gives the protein CASSWSDRVPVVYTF.

The DNA for the CDR3 is TGCAGTGCTTACAGGACGGAGACAGATACGCAGTATTTT. It specifies CSAYRTETDTQYF. This sequence joins TRBV20-1 and TRBJ2-3, with D tentatively TRBD1 (5 bases). Trimming stripped 5 bases from V and 3 bases from J, with 12 bases between. Germline CDR1 and CDR2: DFQATT and SNEGSKA (reference sequence). The CDR3 consists of 13 residues.

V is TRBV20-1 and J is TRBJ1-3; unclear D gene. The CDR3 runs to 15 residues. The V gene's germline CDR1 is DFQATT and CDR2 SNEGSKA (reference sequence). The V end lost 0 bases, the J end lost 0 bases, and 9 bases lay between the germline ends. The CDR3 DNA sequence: TGCAGTGCTAGAGATCCCACGGCCTCTGGAAACACCATATATTTT. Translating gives CSARDPTASGNTIYF.

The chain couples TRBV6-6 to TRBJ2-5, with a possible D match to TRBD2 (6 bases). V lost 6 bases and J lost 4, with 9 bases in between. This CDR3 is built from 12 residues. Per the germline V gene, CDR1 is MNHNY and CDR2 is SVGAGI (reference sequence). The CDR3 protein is CASRGGPETQYF. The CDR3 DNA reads TGTGCCAGCAGGGGAGGACCAGAGACCCAGTACTTC.

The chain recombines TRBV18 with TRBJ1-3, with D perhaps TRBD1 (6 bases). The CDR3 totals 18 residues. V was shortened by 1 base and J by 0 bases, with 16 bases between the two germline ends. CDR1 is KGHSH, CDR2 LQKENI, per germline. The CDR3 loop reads CASSPQGDGRGSGNTIYF. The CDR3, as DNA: TGTGCCAGCTCACCACAGGGGGACGGACGGGGCTCTGGAAACACCATATATTTT.

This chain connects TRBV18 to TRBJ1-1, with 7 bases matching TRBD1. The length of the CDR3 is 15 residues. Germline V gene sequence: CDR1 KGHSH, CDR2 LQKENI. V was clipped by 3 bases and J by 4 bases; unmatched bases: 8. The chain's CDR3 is CASSPLGAGGTEAFF. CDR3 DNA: TGTGCCAGCTCACCGTTAGGGGCAGGGGGCACTGAAGCTTTCTTT.

CDR3 amino acids: CASSRVYQGIGELFF. DNA for the CDR3: TGTGCCAGCAGCCGAGTTTACCAGGGGATCGGGGAGCTGTTTTTT. The rearrangement uses TRBV4-2 and TRBJ2-2; TRBD1 might be the D (6 bases). There are 15 residues in the CDR3. CDR1 is LGHNA, CDR2 YNFKEQ, per germline. V lost 4 bases and J lost 7, with 16 bases in between.

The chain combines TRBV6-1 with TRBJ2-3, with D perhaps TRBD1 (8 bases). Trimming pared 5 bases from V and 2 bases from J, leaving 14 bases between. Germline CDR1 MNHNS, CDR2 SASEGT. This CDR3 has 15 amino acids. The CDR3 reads CASSLQGGATDTQYF. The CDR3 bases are TGTGCCAGCAGTTTACAGGGGGGGGCCACAGATACGCAGTATTTT.

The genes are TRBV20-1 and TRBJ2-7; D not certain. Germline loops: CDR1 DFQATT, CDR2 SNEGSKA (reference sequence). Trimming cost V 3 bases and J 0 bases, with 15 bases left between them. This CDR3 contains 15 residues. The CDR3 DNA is TGCAGTGCTAGGGTCCGGGTTCTGAGCTCCTACGAGCAGTACTTC. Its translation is CSARVRVLSSYEQYF.

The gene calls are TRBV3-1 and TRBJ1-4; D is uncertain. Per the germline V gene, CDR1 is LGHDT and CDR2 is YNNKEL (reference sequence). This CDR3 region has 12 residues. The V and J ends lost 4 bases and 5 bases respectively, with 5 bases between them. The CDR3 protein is CASSPSNEKLFF. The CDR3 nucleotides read TGTGCCAGCAGCCCGTCCAATGAAAAACTGTTTTTT.

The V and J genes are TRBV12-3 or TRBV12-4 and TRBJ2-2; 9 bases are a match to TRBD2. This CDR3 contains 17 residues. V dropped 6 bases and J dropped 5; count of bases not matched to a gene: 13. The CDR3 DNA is TGTGCCAGCAGCCCCCCACTAAGCGGGGGGTGGACCGGGGAGCTGTTTTTT. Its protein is CASSPPLSGGWTGELFF.

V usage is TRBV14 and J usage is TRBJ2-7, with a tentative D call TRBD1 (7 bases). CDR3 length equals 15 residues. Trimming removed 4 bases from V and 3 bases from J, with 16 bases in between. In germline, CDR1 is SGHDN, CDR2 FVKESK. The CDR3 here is CASSRGGGTVYEQYF. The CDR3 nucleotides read TGTGCCAGCAGCCGCGGTGGGGGGACAGTCTACGAGCAGTACTTC.

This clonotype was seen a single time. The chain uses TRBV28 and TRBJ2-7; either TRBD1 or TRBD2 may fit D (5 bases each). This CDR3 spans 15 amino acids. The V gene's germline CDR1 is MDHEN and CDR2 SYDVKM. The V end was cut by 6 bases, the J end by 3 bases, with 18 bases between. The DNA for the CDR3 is TGTGCCAGCAGCGTACTGGGGGATATAAGCTACGAGCAGTACTTC. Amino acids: CASSVLGDISYEQYF.

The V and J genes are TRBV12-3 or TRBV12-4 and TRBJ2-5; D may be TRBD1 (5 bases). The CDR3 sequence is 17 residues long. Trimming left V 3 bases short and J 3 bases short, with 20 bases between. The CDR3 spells CASSFMGWGDREETQYF. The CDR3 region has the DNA TGTGCCAGCAGTTTCATGGGGTGGGGCGACAGAGAAGAGACCCAGTACTTC.

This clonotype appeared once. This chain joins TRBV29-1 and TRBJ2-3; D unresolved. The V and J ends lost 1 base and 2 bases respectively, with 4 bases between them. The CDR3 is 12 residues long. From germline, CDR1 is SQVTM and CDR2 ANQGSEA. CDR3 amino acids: CSVEVTTDTQYF. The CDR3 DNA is TGCAGCGTTGAAGTCACCACAGATACGCAGTATTTT.

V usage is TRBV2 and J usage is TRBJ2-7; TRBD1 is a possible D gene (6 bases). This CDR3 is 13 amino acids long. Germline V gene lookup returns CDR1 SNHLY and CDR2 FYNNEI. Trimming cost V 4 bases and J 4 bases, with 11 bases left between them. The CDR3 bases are TGTGCCAGCAGTGCGGTCCAGGGGTACGAGCAGTACTTC. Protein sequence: CASSAVQGYEQYF.

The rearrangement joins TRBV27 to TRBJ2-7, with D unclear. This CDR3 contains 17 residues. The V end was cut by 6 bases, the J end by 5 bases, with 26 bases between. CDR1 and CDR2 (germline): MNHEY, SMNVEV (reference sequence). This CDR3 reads CASRNNYRTLKGDEQYF. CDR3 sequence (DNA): TGTGCCAGCAGAAACAACTACCGGACGTTGAAAGGTGACGAGCAGTACTTC.

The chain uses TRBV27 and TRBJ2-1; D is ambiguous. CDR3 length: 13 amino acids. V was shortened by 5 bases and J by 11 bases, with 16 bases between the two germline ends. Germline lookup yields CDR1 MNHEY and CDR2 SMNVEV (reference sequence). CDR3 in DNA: TGTGCCAGCAGTCCTACCCAGAGATCCAAGCAGTTCTTC. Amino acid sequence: CASSPTQRSKQFF.